Listed below are T cell receptor beta chains from one sample, sequenced in a study of CD8 T cells in ankylosing spondylitis. MiXCR, run by TCRdb on the 5' RACE reads, gives a single entry per CDR3 protein. The sample carries a few hundred thousand distinct CDR3 sequences, around 20% recorded once. The sequenced sample was blood, either unsorted or a sorted T cell fraction (not recorded which). The receptor source for this set is a male donor with ankylosing spondylitis. CDR3s include the opening cysteine and the closing phenylalanine or tryptophan. The D gene is left open where the match is weak. Some rows mark clone size as missing; the rest say once, few, many or name a class of expanded clone.

CDR3 protein | CDR3 DNA | clone size | D gene | J gene | V gene
CASSSAGRAFGQYF | TGTGCCAGCAGCTCAGCGGGAAGGGCCTTTGGGCAGTACTTC | few | TRBD2 | TRBJ2-7 | TRBV7-2
CASSYDPLGLEQYF | TGTGCCAGCAGTTACGATCCACTGGGGCTCGAGCAGTACTTC | many | - | TRBJ2-7 | TRBV6-5
CASSYRWTGFRVGNEQFF | TGTGCCAGCAGTTACCGCTGGACAGGGTTTCGGGTAGGCAATGAGCAGTTCTTC | few | TRBD1 | TRBJ2-1 | TRBV6-2/TRBV6-3
CASSQIGQDYGYTF | TGTGCCAGCAGCCAGATAGGACAGGACTATGGCTACACCTTC | - | TRBD1 | TRBJ1-2 | TRBV5-4
CSASPLVF | TGCAGTGCTAGCCCCTTGGTCTTC | few | - | TRBJ2-1 | TRBV20-1
CASSPTTVSYEQYF | TGTGCCAGCAGCCCAACGACAGTCTCCTACGAGCAGTACTTC | - | - | TRBJ2-7 | TRBV3-1
CASSGSFNYGYTF | TGTGCCAGCAGCGGGAGTTTTAACTATGGCTACACCTTC | - | - | TRBJ1-2 | TRBV3-1
CATSRDLAGPSYEQYF | TGTGCCACCAGCAGAGATCTAGCGGGACCCTCCTACGAGCAGTACTTC | few | TRBD2 | TRBJ2-7 | TRBV15
CSWALNTEAFF | TGCAGTTGGGCTCTGAACACTGAAGCTTTCTTT | - | - | TRBJ1-1 | TRBV29-1
CASSLVGQRSYEQYF | TGTGCCAGCAGCTTAGTGGGACAGCGCTCCTACGAGCAGTACTTC | - | TRBD1 | TRBJ2-7 | TRBV7-9
CASTRDGRLAGSYNEQFF | TGTGCCAGCACCCGGGACGGCCGACTAGCGGGTTCCTACAATGAGCAGTTCTTC | - | TRBD2 | TRBJ2-1 | TRBV6-1
CASSPMTVSYNEQFF | TGTGCCAGCAGCCCCATGACGGTCTCCTACAATGAGCAGTTCTTC | - | - | TRBJ2-1 | TRBV11-2
CASSPHRGTSANTGELFF | TGTGCCAGCAGCCCCCATCGCGGGACTAGCGCGAACACCGGGGAGCTGTTTTTT | few | TRBD2 | TRBJ2-2 | TRBV7-3
CASSHDEPADTQYF | TGCGCCAGCAGTCATGATGAGCCCGCAGATACGCAGTATTTT | once | - | TRBJ2-3 | TRBV5-1
CASSQDGTVDYNEQFF | TGTGCCAGCAGCCAGGACGGGACAGTCGATTACAATGAGCAGTTCTTC | - | TRBD1 | TRBJ2-1 | TRBV7-3
CAINTDRGNQPQHF | TGTGCCATCAATACCGACAGGGGCAATCAGCCCCAGCATTTT | - | TRBD1 | TRBJ1-5 | TRBV10-3
CSASPNILANTDTQYF | TGCAGTGCTAGCCCAAACATACTAGCGAACACAGATACGCAGTATTTT | few | TRBD2 | TRBJ2-3 | TRBV20-1
CASSAGPSNTGELFF | TGTGCCAGCAGTGCCGGTCCGTCGAACACCGGGGAGCTGTTTTTT | - | - | TRBJ2-2 | TRBV6-1
CASSYSTSGRYF | TGTGCCAGCAGTTACTCAACTAGCGGGAGGTACTTC | few | TRBD2 | TRBJ2-4 | TRBV6-7
CASSSPGANTGELFF | TGTGCCAGCAGCTCGCCGGGAGCGAACACCGGGGAGCTGTTTTTT | few | - | TRBJ2-2 | TRBV7-8
CASSYTGGAGEKLFF | TGCGCCAGCAGCTATACAGGGGGCGCCGGTGAAAAACTGTTTTTT | - | TRBD1 | TRBJ1-4 | TRBV5-1
CASSLGAGTANTGELFF | TGCGCCAGCAGCTTGGGGGCCGGGACAGCGAACACCGGGGAGCTGTTTTTT | once | TRBD1 | TRBJ2-2 | TRBV5-1
CASSRAGGRHNEQFF | TGTGCCAGCAGCAGGGCGGGAGGGCGACACAATGAGCAGTTCTTC | - | TRBD2 | TRBJ2-1 | TRBV6-1
CSASPPTGGYEQYF | TGCAGTGCTAGCCCCCCTACAGGGGGCTACGAGCAGTACTTC | - | TRBD1 | TRBJ2-7 | TRBV20-1
CASSLGSTHTQYF | TGTGCCAGCAGTTTGGGGAGCACACATACGCAGTATTTT | - | - | TRBJ2-3 | TRBV12-3/TRBV12-4
CASSLGGIGGYNEQFF | TGTGCCAGCAGCTTAGGGGGAATAGGGGGCTACAATGAGCAGTTCTTC | many | - | TRBJ2-1 | TRBV11-3
CASSPYQAGKETQYF | TGCGCCAGCAGCCCCTACCAGGCCGGTAAAGAGACCCAGTACTTC | few | - | TRBJ2-5 | TRBV5-1
CASSSGLAGDEEQFF | TGTGCCAGCAGCTCAGGACTAGCGGGAGATGAGGAGCAGTTCTTC | - | TRBD2 | TRBJ2-1 | TRBV11-1
CASGDRASYNEQFF | TGTGCCAGCGGGGACAGGGCTTCGTACAATGAGCAGTTCTTC | - | TRBD1 | TRBJ2-1 | TRBV6-2/TRBV6-3
CASSLTSAHNEQFF | TGTGCCAGCAGCTTAACTAGCGCTCACAATGAGCAGTTCTTC | - | TRBD2 | TRBJ2-1 | TRBV11-2
CSANEGFQETQYF | TGCAGTGCTAACGAGGGGTTCCAAGAGACCCAGTACTTC | - | - | TRBJ2-5 | TRBV20-1
CASSFGPSLAYNEQFF | TGTGCCAGCAGTTTTGGGCCTAGCCTGGCCTACAATGAGCAGTTCTTC | few | - | TRBJ2-1 | TRBV28
CSVRGTETSDTQYF | TGCAGCGTTCGGGGGACAGAGACCTCAGATACGCAGTATTTT | many | - | TRBJ2-3 | TRBV29-1
CASSQRARDEKLFF | TGCGCCAGCAGCCAACGCGCCAGGGATGAAAAACTGTTTTTT | few | - | TRBJ1-4 | TRBV4-1
CASSPPSGYTDTQYF | TGCGCCAGCAGCCCCCCTAGCGGGTACACAGATACGCAGTATTTT | many | TRBD2 | TRBJ2-3 | TRBV5-1
CASSLVRTSDTQYF | TGCGCCAGCAGCTTGGTCAGAACCTCAGATACGCAGTATTTT | many | - | TRBJ2-3 | TRBV5-1
CASSPQGNTEAFF | TGTGCCAGCAGTCCCCAGGGGAACACTGAAGCTTTCTTT | many | - | TRBJ1-1 | TRBV18
CASSQDKDRPSYNEQFF | TGTGCCAGCAGCCAAGATAAGGATAGACCTTCCTACAATGAGCAGTTCTTC | few | - | TRBJ2-1 | TRBV3-1
CASSKYRGTGATSGANVLTF | TGTGCCAGCAGCAAATACCGAGGGACAGGGGCGACTTCTGGGGCCAACGTCCTGACTTTC | - | TRBD1 | TRBJ2-6 | TRBV11-1
CASSRGQGVADTQYF | TGCGCCAGCAGTCGGGGACAGGGAGTGGCAGATACGCAGTATTTT | - | TRBD1 | TRBJ2-3 | TRBV5-1
CASSVEFGTGGAQETQYF | TGTGCCAGCAGCGTAGAATTTGGGACCGGGGGGGCCCAAGAGACCCAGTACTTC | few | TRBD2 | TRBJ2-5 | TRBV9
CASSRFSASTDTQYF | TGTGCCAGCAGCCGGTTTAGTGCTAGCACAGATACGCAGTATTTT | few | - | TRBJ2-3 | TRBV3-1
CASSRDYMNTEAFF | TGTGCCAGCAGCCGGGACTACATGAACACTGAAGCTTTCTTT | - | - | TRBJ1-1 | TRBV12-3/TRBV12-4
CASSSGQGGYGYTF | TGTGCCAGCAGCTCTGGACAGGGGGGCTATGGCTACACCTTC | once | TRBD1 | TRBJ1-2 | TRBV7-2